Below, 21 T cell receptor beta chains from the same sample are listed, as sequenced in a study of PD-L1 blockade in urothelial cancer. Method: immunoSEQ multiplex PCR; TCRdb's copy keeps in-frame clones and lacks some. The sample has fewer than 75,000 clones, 84% seen once. Sequencing used PBMCs, obtained around atezolizumab (anti-PD-L1) treatment. Every receptor here comes from a man between 65 and 85 years old with urothelial cancer.

The chain joins TRBV27 to TRBJ2-7; D remains unclear. This CDR3 has 15 amino acids. The V gene's germline CDR1 is MNHEY and CDR2 SMNVEV (reference sequence). V lost 0 bases, J lost 3 bases, and 12 bases lay in between. In nucleotides, the CDR3 is TGTGCCAGCAGTTTATCGGAAGGTTCGGGCTACGAGCAGTACTTC. It yields the protein CASSLSEGSGYEQYF.

This clone was picked up one time. The chain employs TRBV21-1 and TRBJ1-1; TRBD1, as called in the table, went unchecked against the DNA. TRBV21-1 is shown as a pseudogene. The CDR3 loop spans 17 amino acids. CDR3 residues: CARQQGTGVNMNTEAFF. CDR3 bases: TGTGCCAGACAGCAAGGGACAGGGGTAAATATGAACACTGAAGCTTTCTTT.

About this clone: At one boundary the junction diverges from the germline segment, which might be a read error. This sequence joins TRBV15 and TRBJ2-4; 9 bases are a match to TRBD2. Per the germline V gene, CDR1 is LNHNV and CDR2 is YYDKDF (reference sequence). The CDR3 covers 12 residues. This chain's CDR3 is CATSRPSGIYSF. In DNA form, the CDR3 reads TGTGCCACCAGCAGACCTAGCGGGATCTACTCATTC.

The J gene is TRBJ2-1, the V gene TRBV5-6; 14 bases map to TRBD2. The CDR3 has 18 residues. With 0 bases clipped from V and 8 bases from J, the junction kept 10 bases outside the gene matches. Germline V gives CDR1 SGHDT, CDR2 YYEEEE. DNA of the CDR3: TGTGCCAGCAGCTTGGCCGGGACTAGCGGGAGCCTGGATGATGAGCAGTTCTTC. Its protein product is CASSLAGTSGSLDDEQFF. The whole variable domain, filled in from reference TRBV5-6 and TRBJ2-1, reads DAGVTQSPTHLIKTRGQQVTLRCSPKSGHDTVSWYQQALGQGPQFIFQYYEEEERQRGNFPDRFSGHQFPNYSSELNVNALLLGDSALYLCASSLAGTSGSLDDEQFFGPGTRLTVL.

The chain uses TRBV2 and TRBJ2-1; 16 bases are a match to TRBD2. Germline trimming cut 4 bases from V and 11 bases from J; bases unmatched to any gene: 8. CDR1 is SNHLY, CDR2 FYNNEI, per germline. This CDR3 comprises 16 residues. The CDR3 is CASSGGTSGRGEKQFF. The CDR3 region has the DNA TGTGCCAGCAGTGGGGGGACTAGCGGGAGGGGGGAGAAGCAGTTCTTC.

V and J are TRBV10-3 and TRBJ2-7; TRBD2 aligns across 11 bases. Germline V gene sequence: CDR1 ENHRY, CDR2 SYGVKD. This CDR3 is built from 14 residues. The V segment lost 5 bases and the J segment 2 bases; nucleotides outside the gene matches: 2. The CDR3 loop reads CAISLAGGAYEQYF. The CDR3 nucleotides read TGTGCCATCAGTCTAGCGGGAGGAGCCTACGAGCAGTACTTC.

About this clone itself: This may arise from a read error, as a much more abundant clone is one base away. The chain uses TRBV4-1 and TRBJ1-1, with 7 bases matching TRBD1. The CDR3 covers 13 residues. Germline V gene sequence: CDR1 MGHRA, CDR2 YSYEKL. V shed 4 bases, J shed 3 bases, and the junction held 2 bases outside the gene matches. Here the CDR3 reads CASSPGQDTEAFF. The CDR3 DNA reads TGCGCCAGCAGCCCCGGACAGGACACTGAAGCTTTCTTT.

The chain combines TRBV6-5 with TRBJ2-4; possible D gene TRBD1, 7 bases. The CDR3 length is 14 residues. Trimming shortened V by 0 bases and J by 9 bases, and 12 bases separated the two germline ends. Germline V lookup: CDR1 MNHEY, CDR2 SVGAGI. The CDR3 region has the DNA TGTGCCAGCAGTTACTCTGGGCAGGGGGGCATTCAGTACTTC. This translates into CASSYSGQGGIQYF.

This chain joins TRBV2 and TRBJ2-3, with 14 nucleotides matching TRBD2. V shed 2 bases, J shed 8 bases, and the junction held 12 bases outside the gene matches. Germline-derived CDR1 and CDR2 are SNHLY and FYNNEI. The CDR3 has 18 amino acids. The CDR3 is CASSETLLGLAGEGTQYF. The CDR3, as DNA: TGTGCCAGCAGTGAAACGCTCCTGGGACTAGCGGGAGAGGGTACGCAGTATTTT.

This chain joins TRBV27 and TRBJ1-5; D uncertain. The CDR3 extends over 13 amino acids. Germline V gene data show CDR1 as MNHEY and CDR2 as SMNVEV (reference sequence). The V gene lost 5 bases and the J gene lost 8 bases, with 13 bases spanning the gap. The CDR3 nucleotides read TGTGCCAGCAGTAGCGGGAGTCGGGAGCCCCAGCATTTT. This translates into CASSSGSREPQHF.

CDR3: CASSLPGGADTQYF. Written as DNA, the CDR3 is TGCGCCAGCAGCTTACCGGGAGGGGCAGATACGCAGTATTTT. The chain employs TRBV5-1 and TRBJ2-3; 8 bases fit TRBD2. The trim removed 2 bases at V and 4 bases at J, leaving 3 bases unmatched. Germline lookup yields CDR1 SGHRS and CDR2 YFSETQ. This CDR3 has 14 amino acids. The complete variable domain, with remaining parts taken from reference TRBV5-1 and TRBJ2-3, reads KAGVTQTPRYLIKTRGQQVTLSCSPISGHRSVSWYQQTPGQGLQFLFEYFSETQRNKGNFPGRFSGRQFSNSRSEMNVSTLELGDSALYLCASSLPGGADTQYFGPGTRLTVL.

This rearrangement joins TRBV5-4 to TRBJ2-3; 9 nucleotides line up with TRBD2. The CDR3 has 19 residues. Germline CDR1 and CDR2: SGHNT and YYREEE (reference sequence). V trimming: 6 bases; J trimming: 6 bases; junction bases outside the gene matches: 23. The CDR3 DNA reads TGTGCCAGCACCCGTGGGGCCGGAGCGGGAGGCCCCGGGGGGGATACGCAGTATTTT. Translation: CASTRGAGAGGPGGDTQYF.

V and J are TRBV6-5 and TRBJ1-1; 7 bases are a match to TRBD1. Trimming took 6 bases from V and 8 from J; bases not matched to a gene: 9. There are 13 residues in the CDR3. CDR1 is MNHEY and CDR2 is SVGAGI in the germline V gene. The chain's CDR3 is CASSRPMTGEAFF. CDR3 sequence (DNA): TGTGCCAGCAGCCGACCGATGACAGGGGAAGCTTTCTTT.

The V and J genes are TRBV7-9 and TRBJ2-1; no definite D call. The ends were cut back, 4 bases at V and 5 bases at J, with 9 bases in the middle. Germline V gene lookup returns CDR1 SEHNR and CDR2 FQNEAQ (reference sequence). The CDR3 spans 13 residues. The CDR3 loop reads CASSSPGNNEQFF. In DNA form, the CDR3 reads TGTGCCAGCAGCTCCCCAGGTAACAATGAGCAGTTCTTC.

The table lists this clone with a few counts. The rearrangement links TRBV28 to TRBJ1-2, with 8 positions matching TRBD1. Trimming took 5 bases from V and 4 from J; bases not matched to a gene: 12. Germline V gene sequence: CDR1 MDHEN, CDR2 SYDVKM. The CDR3 consists of 16 residues. The CDR3 is CASSLNSGGAGYGYTF. For the CDR3, the DNA is TGTGCCAGCAGTCTGAATTCAGGGGGCGCAGGCTATGGCTACACCTTC.

This chain links TRBV7-3 with TRBJ1-2, with 7 bases identical to TRBD1. The CDR3 has 13 residues. Germline loops: CDR1 SGHTA, CDR2 FQGTGA. V shed 3 bases and J 8 bases; nucleotides not matched to a gene: 6. The CDR3 nucleotides are TGTGCCAGCAGCTTGAGACAAGGGGGCGGCTACACCTTC. It encodes CASSLRQGGGYTF.

J is TRBJ2-5 and V is TRBV5-1, with a weak D call TRBD1 (6 bases). CDR1 SGHRS and CDR2 YFSETQ come from the germline V gene. The CDR3 loop spans 15 amino acids. Trimming left V 0 bases short and J 1 base short, with 10 bases between. The CDR3 spells CASSLEQGAQETQYF. CDR3 DNA sequence: TGCGCCAGCAGCTTGGAACAGGGTGCCCAAGAGACCCAGTACTTC.

The V call is TRBV19, the J call TRBJ2-3, with D tentatively TRBD1 (5 bases). V lost 9 bases to trimming and J lost 1 base, with 14 bases between them. The CDR3 has 14 residues. Germline loops: CDR1 LNHDA, CDR2 SQIVND (reference sequence). The CDR3 nucleotides read TGTGCCAGAAGGGGTTGGCCCGGCACAGATACGCAGTATTTT. It is translated as CARRGWPGTDTQYF.

The chain links TRBV5-1 to TRBJ2-6, with D possibly TRBD2 on 6 matching bases. The V end was cut by 4 bases, the J end by 2 bases, with 13 bases between. The CDR3 is 16 amino acids. The germline V gene has CDR1 SGHRS and CDR2 YFSETQ. The CDR3, as DNA: TGCGCCAGCAGCGACGGGACTTCTCCTGGGGCCAACGTCCTGACTTTC. As protein: CASSDGTSPGANVLTF.

CDR3 loop: CASSISVSSGNTIYF. The CDR3 DNA follows: TGTGCCAGCAGCATTAGCGTAAGCTCTGGAAACACCATATATTTT. The chain carries TRBV2 and TRBJ1-3; D remains unclear. This CDR3 spans 15 amino acids. V was trimmed by 6 bases and J by 0 bases, leaving 12 bases between them. Looked up from germline, CDR1 is SNHLY and CDR2 is FYNNEI.

This clone has only a few counts. The chain combines TRBV7-8 with TRBJ2-7; 9 bases line up with TRBD1. The J segment lost 2 bases and the V segment lost 6 bases, leaving 5 bases of the junction unmatched. The CDR3 sequence is 14 residues long. Germline assignment: CDR1 SGHVS and CDR2 FQNEAQ. Written as DNA, the CDR3 is TGTGCCAGCAGGCTGGGGACAGGGACCTACGAGCAGTACTTC. It yields the protein CASRLGTGTYEQYF.